This paragraph reports one T cell receptor beta chain. V shed 3 bases and J 4 bases; nucleotides not matched to a gene: 5. The length of the CDR3 is 15 residues. The V gene's germline CDR1 is KGHDR and CDR2 SFDVKD. The sample comes from a study of blood T cell repertoires in COVID-19. Study details: The origin of the acute and convalescent COVID-19 samples was the United States, Italy and Spain. PBMCs, B-cell-depleted T cells, or T cells provided the cDNA or gDNA that made up the material.

Authors' processing steps: For nucleated cells, counts were estimated from reference gene primer amplification. Clones were sequenced by immunoSEQ multiplex PCR, and TCRdb holds only the in-frame ones, with some missing. The DNA gave D and trimming, while V, J and clone size come from that table. The data show about 170,000 clones, with 80% to 85% seen just once and approximately 10% held by the top ten. The clonotype originates from a man between 65 and 85 years old with active or convalescent COVID-19. Sequencing was done on a sample of peripheral blood. The chain joins TRBV24-1 to TRBJ2-5, with 9 nucleotides matching TRBD1. CDR3 DNA: TGTGCCACCAGTGATCCCGGGACAGGGAGAGAGACCCAGTACTTC. The encoded protein is CATSDPGTGRETQYF.